These 16 T cell receptor beta chains were sequenced from one sample in a study of OX40 agonist ivuxolimab in advanced cancers. TCRdb keeps only in-frame clones here, not all; method: immunoSEQ multiplex PCR. Of approximately 82,000 clones in the sample, 75% to 90% were seen once. Source: CD4+ or CD8+ T cells sorted from blood, taken in a trial of the OX40 agonist ivuxolimab. The receptor set was obtained from an adult with an advanced solid tumor such as melanoma, head and neck, liver or kidney cancer.

The chain carries TRBV6-1 and TRBJ2-5, with no clear D. V was pared by 7 bases and J by 2 bases, with 5 bases between. CDR3 length: 11 amino acids. The germline gives CDR1 MNHNS, CDR2 SASEGT. In DNA, the CDR3 is TGTGCCAGCAAACGACAAGAGACCCAGTACTTC. Encoded protein: CASKRQETQYF.

The genes are TRBV7-2 and TRBJ1-1; D gene unclear. CDR3 length equals 15 residues. The V and J ends lost 1 base and 1 base respectively, with 10 bases between them. CDR1 is SGHTA and CDR2 is FQGNSA in the germline V gene. The CDR3 nucleotides read TGTGCCAGCAGCTTAGGTTGGGCTTCGAACACTGAAGCTTTCTTT. It specifies CASSLGWASNTEAFF.

V and J are TRBV30 and TRBJ1-2; no firm D call. V was trimmed by 0 bases and J by 2 bases, leaving 4 bases between them. The CDR3 is 12 amino acids. The germline V gene has CDR1 GTSNPN and CDR2 SVGIG (reference sequence). This CDR3 reads CAWSVYNYGYTF. The CDR3 region has the DNA TGTGCCTGGAGTGTCTACAACTATGGCTACACCTTC. The full variable domain, with the rest looked up from reference TRBV30 and TRBJ1-2, is SQTIHQWPATLVQPVGSPLSLECTVEGTSNPNLYWYRQAAGRGLQLLFYSVGIGQISSEVPQNLSASRPQDRQFILSSKKLLLSDSGFYLCAWSVYNYGYTFGSGTRLTVV.

The chain is built from TRBV6-1 and TRBJ1-1; D is ambiguous. This CDR3 is built from 14 residues. Germline V gene sequence: CDR1 MNHNS, CDR2 SASEGT. V lost 3 bases to trimming and J lost 6 bases, with 14 bases between them. This chain's CDR3 is CASSEVPLEAEAFF. CDR3 sequence (DNA): TGTGCCAGCAGTGAGGTGCCACTTGAGGCTGAAGCTTTCTTT.

The chain uses TRBV27 and TRBJ1-1; 8 nucleotides match TRBD1. The germline V gene has CDR1 MNHEY and CDR2 SMNVEV (reference sequence). V gave up 8 bases and J gave up 4 bases; unmatched junction bases: 6. The CDR3 has 13 amino acids. For the CDR3, the DNA is TGTGCCAGCCAAAACAGGGGGAGCACTGAAGCTTTCTTT. Translation gives CASQNRGSTEAFF.

This chain links TRBV12-5 with TRBJ2-1, with TRBD1 matching 8 bases. This CDR3 has 18 amino acids. V lost 3 bases and J lost 0; bases outside the gene matches: 10. Germline loops: CDR1 LGHNT, CDR2 FRNRAP. In nucleotides, the CDR3 is TGTGCTAGTGGTTTCCCCACCTCCGGGACAGGCTCCTACAATGAGCAGTTCTTC. Translating it yields CASGFPTSGTGSYNEQFF.

The chain links TRBV6-1 to TRBJ1-1, with no clear D. V dropped 2 bases and J dropped 6 bases, with 10 bases sitting between them. The germline V gene encodes CDR1 MNHNS and CDR2 SASEGT. This CDR3 comprises 13 residues. The CDR3 protein is CASSERDMAEAFF. The CDR3 DNA reads as TGTGCCAGCAGTGAAAGGGATATGGCTGAAGCTTTCTTT.

The rearrangement joins TRBV5-6 to TRBJ2-2; D remains unclear. Trimming stripped 7 bases from V and 6 bases from J, with 7 bases between. The CDR3 is 11 amino acids. Looked up from germline, CDR1 is SGHDT and CDR2 is YYEEEE. CDR3 coding DNA: TGTGCCAGCCGGGCGGCCGGGGAGCTGTTTTTT. As protein: CASRAAGELFF.

The chain links TRBV4-2 to TRBJ1-4; 7 positions agree with TRBD1. Per the germline V gene, CDR1 is LGHNA and CDR2 is YNFKEQ. The length of the CDR3 is 18 residues. J was trimmed by 7 bases and V by 0 bases; bases with no gene match: 14. The CDR3 region is CASSQEGGSLPSGEKLFF. Written as DNA, the CDR3 is TGTGCCAGCAGCCAAGAAGGGGGCTCTCTTCCTTCGGGTGAAAAACTGTTTTTT.

The genes are TRBV5-6 and TRBJ1-1; the D gene is possibly TRBD1 (6 bases). The germline V and J ends were trimmed by 0 bases and 3 bases, with 6 bases remaining between them. The CDR3 totals 13 residues. Germline V CDR1 and CDR2: SGHDT, YYEEEE. The CDR3 DNA sequence: TGTGCCAGCAGCTTGGACAGGGACACTGAAGCTTTCTTT. This codes for CASSLDRDTEAFF.

This sequence joins TRBV7-2 and TRBJ2-5; no clear D gene. Trimming stripped 7 bases from V and 5 bases from J, with 11 bases between. The CDR3 is made up of 12 amino acids. CDR1 is SGHTA, CDR2 FQGNSA, per germline. The CDR3 here is CASKEIGETQYF. The DNA of the CDR3 is TGTGCCAGCAAAGAAATAGGGGAGACCCAGTACTTC. Full variable domain (outside the CDR3, taken from reference TRBV7-2 and TRBJ2-5): GAGVSQSPSNKVTEKGKDVELRCDPISGHTALYWYRQSLGQGLEFLIYFQGNSAPDKSGLPSDRFSAERTGGSVSTLTIQRTQQEDSAVYLCASKEIGETQYFGPGTRLLVL.

This chain links TRBV7-6 with TRBJ2-5, with no clear D. The DNA end is a closer match to TRBJ2-7, so the J assignment may be wrong. Germline V gives CDR1 SGHVS, CDR2 FNYEAQ. This CDR3 has 13 residues. CDR3 loop: CASSLDVRSEQYF. The CDR3, as DNA: TGTGCCAGCAGCTTAGACGTCCGGAGCGAGCAGTACTTC.

The chain recombines TRBV13 with TRBJ2-3; 7 bases are shared with TRBD2. The germline CDR1 and CDR2 sequences are PRHDT and FYEKMQ (reference sequence). V shed 3 bases, J shed 1 base, and the junction held 4 bases outside the gene matches. The CDR3 has 15 amino acids. Here the CDR3 DNA reads TGTGCCAGCAGCTTTTCTAGCGGCCGCACAGATACGCAGTATTTT. It encodes CASSFSSGRTDTQYF.

This sequence joins TRBV7-9 and TRBJ2-3, with no clear D. V lost 1 base and J lost 4, with 6 bases in between. The V gene's germline CDR1 is SEHNR and CDR2 FQNEAQ (reference sequence). This CDR3 has 13 amino acids. The CDR3 is CASSLEGSDTQYF. DNA for the CDR3: TGTGCCAGCAGCTTAGAGGGTTCAGATACGCAGTATTTT.

The genes are TRBV2 and TRBJ2-2; 8 bases line up with TRBD2. Trimming at V came to 7 bases and at J to 8 bases, leaving 12 bases not matched to a gene. The CDR3 has 15 amino acids. Germline CDR1 and CDR2: SNHLY and FYNNEI. The CDR3 protein is CASNPGLAVGGELFF. CDR3 nucleotide sequence: TGTGCCAGCAACCCCGGACTAGCCGTGGGTGGGGAGCTGTTTTTT. Full variable domain (outside the CDR3, taken from reference TRBV2 and TRBJ2-2): EPEVTQTPSHQVTQMGQEVILRCVPISNHLYFYWYRQILGQKVEFLVSFYNNEISEKSEIFDDQFSVERPDGSNFTLKIRSTKLEDSAMYFCASNPGLAVGGELFFGEGSRLTVL.

The chain recombines TRBV6-6 with TRBJ2-1; TRBD2 agrees at 8 bases. The CDR3 consists of 15 residues. V was clipped by 2 bases and J by 2 bases; unmatched bases: 2. Germline values: CDR1 MNHNY, CDR2 SVGAGI (reference sequence). The CDR3 region is CASSYAGGAYNEQFF. The DNA for the CDR3 is TGTGCCAGCAGTTACGCGGGGGGCGCCTACAATGAGCAGTTCTTC.